One T cell receptor beta chain is described in this entry. Its recognized antigen is unknown. No base quality information exists; no much larger clone differs at one position. Donors were 35 to 40 systemically healthy Caucasian individuals from Russia aged 6 to 90 years. Roughly 11 milliliters of peripheral blood were drawn from each donor into EDTA-treated Vacutainer tubes. Ficoll-Paque density-gradient centrifugation was used to isolate PBMCs, with at least 6.5 million obtained per sample. Trizol reagent was used to extract total RNA from PBMCs, with at least 6 micrograms per sample. The percentages of naive CD45RAhigh/CD27high T cells were determined by flow cytometry on a PBMC aliquot from every donor. This entry belongs to a study of blood T cells in healthy people across ages (dated by TCRdb to between 2014 and 2016). In the study overall: In model experiments, template switching captured roughly one uniquely barcoded TCR beta cDNA molecule for every two T cells. To avoid experimental bias, donors of different ages were distributed randomly across sequencing lanes. To track age-related changes in TCR beta repertoire diversity, the study relied on deep sequencing normalized with unique cDNA molecular identifiers. The donors were split into four age groups: young (average around 16 years), middle-aged (roughly 42), aged (approximately 59) and long-lived (over 80). For two donors (one aged 18 to 29 and one aged 80 or older), the study analyzed two additional independent replicas of 1 million unique cDNA reads from the same blood draw. General conclusions and limits of the study: As age increased, observed TCR beta diversity per million T cells dropped in a roughly linear way, and a significant reduction was already evident by age roughly 36. Compared with the aged group, the long-lived group had more naive CD4+ T cells, fewer expanded clones and increased TCR diversity, suggesting age selection. Since profiling was done on bulk unsorted PBMCs, naive and antigen-experienced compartments could not be conclusively compared. Donor CMV infection status was unknown, potentially confounding age-related changes in expanded clonotypes. Total diversity estimates from one million sequenced T cells were considered lower bounds and underestimates. Observed TCR beta diversity correlated strongly with the percentage of naive T cells measured by flow cytometry.

The germline V and J ends show losses of 5 bases and 1 base respectively, and no gene match explains 2 bases of the junction. The germline V gene yields SGHRS for CDR1 and YFSETQ for CDR2. The CDR3 spans 15 residues, from the cysteine through the phenylalanine. Of all the DNA, just the CDR3 is kept, 45 bases in frame from base 1. The library was built by means of 5' RACE. The instrument given in TCRdb is Illumina HiSeq 2500. The second PCR ran for roughly 6 to 11 cycles and used a J-beta primer mix along with a sample-barcoded 5' primer. Each TCR beta cDNA molecule received a unique molecular identifier from a template-switch 5' adaptor carrying 12 random nucleotides. Each sample yielded at least 2.5 million CDR3-containing paired-end reads. First-strand cDNA synthesis was performed from all RNA using the Mint cDNA synthesis kit, with priming by a TRBC-specific oligonucleotide. All cDNA was treated with uracil-DNA glycosylase and then went through a first 18-cycle PCR with the universal primers M1SS and BC2_uni_R. As for how the authors treated the data: For normalization, 1 million high-quality reads, each with a distinct molecular identifier, were randomly selected from each sample. Instead of being binned into consensus sequences, reads with shared molecular identifiers were discarded. MiTCR, with a Q25 quality threshold and the strictest error-elimination algorithm, was used for CDR3 identification, clonotype clustering and error correction. A nonparametric unseen species model using Euler transformation provided a lower-bound estimate of total TCR beta diversity. TCRdb applied fastp at Q25 and MiXCR to the public reads, then kept only in-frame beta chains. Duplicate CDR3 protein sequences are folded into a single record with the most common DNA and genes. Here the V and J calls rest on TCRdb's processing, not on the authors' analysis. This sample gives about 640,000 distinct CDR3 sequences in total; about 54% of them show up just once. The top ten constitute roughly 34% of the sample.

The chain couples TRBV5-1 to TRBJ2-2; TRBD2 matches 10 bases in the middle. The clonotype was recovered from a man aged 55 to 69 in good health. The sample taken for sequencing was blood. The nucleotide sequence reads TGCGCCAGCAGATGGACTAGCGGGAACACCGGGGAGCTGTTTTTT. Translated, it reads CASRWTSGNTGELFF.